Sequencing of this T cell receptor (beta chain) was carried out in a study of shared clonotypes between healthy human individuals (dated by TCRdb to the early 2020s). Notes on the research overall: The cohort included three men and a couple of women between 18 and 49 years of age. Per donor, three plates each were used for CD4 naive and CD4 memory, two for CD8 naive, and one for CD8 memory. Blood TCR repertoires of five healthy adults were deeply sequenced to estimate repertoire size and the extent of clonotype sharing between individuals. Different laboratories and diverse techniques were used to prepare libraries and sequence TCR repertoires, to increase sequencing depth and limit assay-specific biases. Each donor's leukapheresis produced roughly between about 0.8 and 10 billion PBMCs.

Beyond this particular receptor, the publication reports: Clonotypes shared by all four sorted-subset donors showed higher generation probabilities than non-shared clonotypes. Estimated clonotype richness was generally larger for naive than for memory subsets. The genetic and exposure-history diversity represented was limited by the small number of donors. Even with the large sequencing depth, rarefaction of the sorted-subset datasets indicated that sequencing was incomplete. Sampling was restricted to blood, and TCR repertoires in tissue are likely to differ from TCR repertoires in blood. When four donors were compared, the shared fraction of clonotypes was about 5% for naive CD4, around 3.6% for naive CD8, 2% to 2.5% for memory CD4, and 0.4% for memory CD8. Pairwise subsampling indicated that sequencing depth was expected to affect the degree of clonotype sharing among donors.

Notes on this clone: The clone's antigen remains unknown. Within one base of it there is no much larger clone, and no base qualities were kept.

Using the deep immunoSEQ assay, multiplex PCR amplified TCR CDR3 regions from genomic DNA. Genomic DNA extracted from each cell subset was distributed evenly over all wells of several immunoSEQ 96-well plates, and each plate served as one replicate. Each replicate PCR for sorted subsets received around 200 ng genomic DNA, equal to tens of thousands of T cell genomes. Purified libraries were quantified with a Qubit 3.0 fluorometer, sized on a Bioanalyzer 2100, and re-quantified with the KAPA Library Quantification kit. Each immunoSEQ 96-well plate was sequenced on its own single-read 150-cycle Illumina NextSeq 550 flow cell. In the source study's methods: The immunoSEQ output contained only junctional sequences without quality scores, so filtering could not match that applied to full-length reads. Sequences were annotated with PyIR, a Python wrapper for IgBLAST v1.9, using IMGT germline references to assign V/J genes and CDR3. Reads were filtered out if the reads had weak V/J assignments (E-value above 1e-6), no CDR3, stop codons, out-of-frame junctions, or ambiguous translated residues. V3J clonotypes were defined as sequences sharing the same inferred V gene, J gene, and CDR3 amino acid sequence. Percentage overlap between repertoires was calculated by dividing the number of shared unique clonotypes by the size of the smaller repertoire. Richness of each repertoire was evaluated using RTK rarefaction, the Chao1 estimator, and Recon v2.1 estimates of unobserved clonotypes. Generation probabilities were computed with OLGA for all TCRbeta clonotypes obtained by the gDNA method from four donors. TCRdb took this table from immuneACCESS and kept in-frame rearrangements with V and J called. Such tables lack part of the clones; where checked against another copy, unresolved V genes explain under half of the gap, and the rest is unexplained. V and J calls and clone size are copied from that table; D and trimming were computed from the DNA. The sample contains 500,000 or so clones, approximately 94% of them found a single time. The top ten clonotypes cover about 0.067% of the sample.

The CDR3 starts with the cysteine, ends with the phenylalanine, and has 15 residues. CDR3 DNA only is kept here, 45 bases in frame from base 1. V and J are trimmed by 5 bases and 8 bases, and the gene matches miss 3 bases of the junction. CDR1 is given as MNHNY and CDR2 as SVGAGI, both from the germline V gene (reference sequence). Healthy HIV-negative adults with no recently reported acute infections or vaccinations were included as donors. Every donor was a Caucasian adult residing in Nashville, Tennessee, USA. CD4+ T cells were enriched by magnetic negative selection, after which naive cells were positively selected on CD45RA and the negative fraction was taken as the memory subset. Blood was collected by leukapheresis, and PBMCs were isolated by Ficoll-Histopaque density gradient centrifugation and then cryopreserved in liquid nitrogen vapor phase. Analytical flow cytometry was used to check the purity and quantity of every magnetically sorted T cell population. From each sorted fraction, genomic DNA was isolated and quantified by UV absorbance on a Nanodrop 2000c.

This TCR was recovered from a woman in her twenties or thirties in good health. The sequence links TRBV6-6 to TRBJ2-1; TRBD2 aligns with 16 central bases. Sequencing was carried out using naive CD4+ T cells sorted from blood. Read against the paper, the sample's cell subset or site label means: CD45RA+ positively selected. This receptor has the CDR3 CASSSGTSGRDEQFF. The base sequence is TGTGCCAGCAGTAGCGGGACTAGCGGGAGGGATGAGCAGTTCTTC.